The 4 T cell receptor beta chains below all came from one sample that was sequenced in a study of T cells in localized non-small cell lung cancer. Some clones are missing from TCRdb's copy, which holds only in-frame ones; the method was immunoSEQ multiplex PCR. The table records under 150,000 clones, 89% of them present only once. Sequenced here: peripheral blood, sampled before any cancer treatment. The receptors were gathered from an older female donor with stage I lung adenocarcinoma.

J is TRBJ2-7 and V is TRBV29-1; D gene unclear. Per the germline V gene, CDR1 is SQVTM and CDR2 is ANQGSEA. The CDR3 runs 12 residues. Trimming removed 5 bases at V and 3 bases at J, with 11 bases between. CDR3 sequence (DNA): TGCAGCGTTCGAGTTTCGGGCTACGAGCAGTACTTC. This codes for CSVRVSGYEQYF.

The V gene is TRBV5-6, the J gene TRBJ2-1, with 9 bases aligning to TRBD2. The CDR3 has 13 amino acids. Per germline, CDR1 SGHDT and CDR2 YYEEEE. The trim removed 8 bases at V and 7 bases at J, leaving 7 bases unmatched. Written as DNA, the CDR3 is TGTGCCAGTATTAGCGGGAGTAGGAATGAGCAGTTCTTC. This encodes CASISGSRNEQFF.

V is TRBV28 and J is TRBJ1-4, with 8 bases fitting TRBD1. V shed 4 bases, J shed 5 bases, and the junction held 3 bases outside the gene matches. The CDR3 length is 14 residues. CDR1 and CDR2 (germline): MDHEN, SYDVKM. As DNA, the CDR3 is TGTGCCAGCAGTTCACGACAGGGGAATGAAAAACTGTTTTTT. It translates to CASSSRQGNEKLFF. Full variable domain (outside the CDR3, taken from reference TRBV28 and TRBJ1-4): DVKVTQSSRYLVKRTGEKVFLECVQDMDHENMFWYRQDPGLGLRLIYFSYDVKMKEKGDIPEGYSVSREKKERFSLILESASTNQTSMYLCASSSRQGNEKLFFGSGTQLSVL.

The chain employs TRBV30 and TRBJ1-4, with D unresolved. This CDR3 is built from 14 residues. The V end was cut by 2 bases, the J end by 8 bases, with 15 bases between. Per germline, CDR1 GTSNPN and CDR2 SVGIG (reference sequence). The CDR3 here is CAWSLLSKREKLFF. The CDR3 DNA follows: TGTGCCTGGAGTTTACTGAGCAAGCGAGAAAAACTGTTTTTT.